A single sample gave rise to the 28 T cell receptor beta chains below, sequenced in a study of blood T cell repertoires in COVID-19. Clones were read by immunoSEQ multiplex PCR, and TCRdb kept only the in-frame ones, dropping some. The sample holds about 140,000 clones; over 80% are singletons and the top ten take approximately 1.4%. The sequenced material came from peripheral blood. The origin of the receptors is a human donor in a cohort sampled during active COVID-19.

To note about this clone: The junction does not match germline at one end; this may be a read error. V usage is TRBV7-2 and J usage is TRBJ2-2; 10 nucleotides line up with TRBD2. This CDR3 has 16 residues. From germline, CDR1 is SGHTA and CDR2 FQGNSA. The CDR3 here is CASRLAGGGNTGELFF. The CDR3 DNA reads TGTGCCAGCAGATTAGCGGGAGGCGGGAACACCGGGGAGCTGTTTTTT. The complete variable domain, with remaining parts taken from reference TRBV7-2 and TRBJ2-2, reads GAGVSQSPSNKVTEKGKDVELRCDPISGHTALYWYRQSLGQGLEFLIYFQGNSAPDKSGLPSDRFSAERTGGSVSTLTIQRTQQEDSAVYLCASRLAGGGNTGELFFGEGSRLTVL.

The chain uses TRBV11-2 and TRBJ2-1, with TRBD1 as a possible D gene (5 bases). The CDR3 length is 13 residues. Per germline, CDR1 SGHAT and CDR2 FQNNGV. Trimming took off 1 base at V and 10 bases at J, with 11 bases between the two ends. The CDR3 is CASSLGTGGEQFF. The CDR3 region has the DNA TGTGCCAGCAGCTTAGGCACAGGCGGAGAGCAGTTCTTC.

DNA for the CDR3: TGTGCCAGCAGCTTAGTACAGGTGCCCGGGGAGCTGTTTTTT. This codes for CASSLVQVPGELFF. V gene TRBV11-2 combines with J gene TRBJ2-2; tentatively, D is TRBD1 (5 bases). The CDR3 runs to 14 residues. Germline lookup yields CDR1 SGHAT and CDR2 FQNNGV. V was clipped by 1 base and J by 6 bases, with 9 bases between them.

This clone was seen just once. This chain uses TRBV27 with TRBJ2-2; 7 bases are shared with TRBD2. The CDR3 totals 15 residues. The J segment lost 7 bases and the V segment lost 7 bases, leaving 12 bases of the junction unmatched. The germline gives CDR1 MNHEY, CDR2 SMNVEV (reference sequence). CDR3 nucleotide sequence: TGTGCCAGCACCCGGTGGGAGGGAAGGATCGGGGAGCTGTTTTTT. Translating gives CASTRWEGRIGELFF.

The count of this clone is one. This chain links TRBV19 with TRBJ2-3, with TRBD1 matching 8 bases. V was clipped by 7 bases and J by 2 bases; unmatched bases: 5. Germline V CDR1 and CDR2: LNHDA, SQIVND (reference sequence). This CDR3 has 14 amino acids. CDR3 DNA: TGTGCCAGTAAAGGGACAGGTACCACAGATACGCAGTATTTT. This codes for CASKGTGTTDTQYF.

The chain employs TRBV28 and TRBJ2-2, with a possible D match to TRBD1 (5 bases). The germline CDR1 and CDR2 sequences are MDHEN and SYDVKM. This CDR3 is built from 17 residues. Between the trimmed V and J ends, which lost 5 bases and 6 bases, there was a span of 22 bases. The CDR3 nucleotides are TGTGCCAGCAGTCCCCAGGCAGGGCAGGGTTTTGCCGGGGAGCTGTTTTTT. Amino acid sequence: CASSPQAGQGFAGELFF.

J is TRBJ2-2 and V is TRBV4-2; D uncertain. This CDR3 has 13 residues. V lost 0 bases to trimming and J lost 6 bases, with 5 bases between them. CDR1 is LGHNA, CDR2 YNFKEQ, per germline. CDR3 in DNA: TGTGCCAGCAGCCAAGATCGGGCCGGGGAGCTGTTTTTT. It codes for CASSQDRAGELFF.

This chain uses TRBV7-2 with TRBJ2-1, with 7 bases that match TRBD2. Trimming took 4 bases from V and 0 from J; bases not matched to a gene: 6. The CDR3 extends over 16 amino acids. Germline CDR1 SGHTA, CDR2 FQGNSA. CDR3 nucleotides: TGTGCCAGCAGCTCCGGTGGCGGGAGCTCCTACAATGAGCAGTTCTTC. Translating gives CASSSGGGSSYNEQFF.

V gene TRBV5-8 combines with J gene TRBJ1-5; perhaps TRBD1 as D (6 bases). The CDR3 is 16 residues long. Trimming cost V 2 bases and J 2 bases, with 14 bases left between them. The germline gives CDR1 SGHTS, CDR2 YDEGEE. Written as DNA, the CDR3 is TGTGCCAGCAGCTTCTTCAGGGGTGTGGGCAATCAGCCCCAGCATTTT. This gives the protein CASSFFRGVGNQPQHF. The full variable domain, its missing parts supplied by reference TRBV5-8 and TRBJ1-5, is EAGVTQSPTHLIKTRGQQATLRCSPISGHTSVYWYQQALGLGLQFLLWYDEGEERNRGNFPPRFSGRQFPNYSSELNVNALELEDSALYLCASSFFRGVGNQPQHFGDGTRLSIL.

V and J are TRBV6-1 and TRBJ2-1; D is unclear. Germline CDR1 and CDR2: MNHNS and SASEGT. The CDR3 loop spans 13 amino acids. V was shortened by 1 base and J by 12 bases, with 13 bases between the two germline ends. This chain's CDR3 is CASSEVGSPGQFF. For the CDR3, the DNA is TGTGCCAGCAGTGAAGTTGGTTCTCCGGGGCAGTTCTTC.

The rearrangement uses TRBV27 and TRBJ1-2; the D gene is possibly TRBD1 (5 bases). CDR1 MNHEY and CDR2 SMNVEV come from the germline V gene (reference sequence). Trimming pared 5 bases from V and 8 bases from J, leaving 15 bases between. The CDR3 extends over 13 amino acids. The CDR3 DNA reads TGTGCCAGCAGTAACGAACAGTGGGGCGGCTACACCTTC. Translation: CASSNEQWGGYTF.

The J gene is TRBJ1-6, the V gene TRBV7-8; D unclear. Germline V lookup: CDR1 SGHVS, CDR2 FQNEAQ. Trimming left V 5 bases short and J 6 bases short, with 8 bases between. The CDR3 is 13 amino acids. The CDR3 loop reads CASSPAANSPLHF. For the CDR3, the DNA is TGTGCCAGCAGCCCAGCGGCTAATTCACCCCTCCACTTT.

J is TRBJ2-5 and V is TRBV28; possibly TRBD2 for D (5 bases). The CDR3 is 14 amino acids. Germline CDR1 and CDR2: MDHEN and SYDVKM. Trimming stripped 7 bases from V and 6 bases from J, with 18 bases between. CDR3 nucleotide sequence: TGTGCCAGCACGGCGGGTACCCTTCAGAAGACCCAGTACTTC. This sequence encodes CASTAGTLQKTQYF.

The genes are TRBV5-6 and TRBJ1-5; 11 nucleotides align to TRBD1. The germline V gene has CDR1 SGHDT and CDR2 YYEEEE. The CDR3 totals 15 residues. The junction had 2 bases not matched to a gene; V was cut back by 1 base and J by 5 bases. The DNA for the CDR3 is TGTGCCAGCAGCTTGATGGGACAGGGGGATCAGCCCCAGCATTTT. Protein product: CASSLMGQGDQPQHF.

This chain connects TRBV6-4 to TRBJ2-7, with 10 bases that match TRBD2. This CDR3 has 15 amino acids. Per germline, CDR1 MRHNA and CDR2 SNTAGT. V lost 6 bases, J lost 5 bases, and 10 bases stayed unmatched. In DNA form, the CDR3 reads TGTGCCAGCAGAGGATCTAGCGGGAGCAATCACGAGCAGTACTTC. It codes for CASRGSSGSNHEQYF.

The rearrangement links TRBV7-3 to TRBJ2-3, with D possibly being TRBD2 (6 bases). Germline loops: CDR1 SGHTA, CDR2 FQGTGA. The CDR3 is 14 residues long. Trimming left V 5 bases short and J 6 bases short, with 15 bases between. The CDR3 reads CASSPRTGGDTQYF. The DNA of the CDR3 is TGTGCCAGCAGCCCCAGGACTGGGGGGGATACGCAGTATTTT.

This chain uses TRBV28 with TRBJ1-1; 8 nucleotides agree with TRBD1. Germline V CDR1 and CDR2: MDHEN, SYDVKM. J lost 8 bases, V lost 4 bases, and 6 bases had no gene match. The CDR3 spans 13 residues. The CDR3 here is CASSSSWTGEAFF. CDR3 DNA: TGTGCCAGCAGTTCTTCATGGACAGGGGAAGCTTTCTTT.

This chain's CDR3 is CASSLDPRVTDTQYF. CDR3 DNA sequence: TGTGCCAGCAGCTTAGATCCCAGGGTCACAGATACGCAGTATTTT. The genes are TRBV11-2 and TRBJ2-3; weak D call: TRBD1 (5 bases). The germline V gene encodes CDR1 SGHAT and CDR2 FQNNGV. V was shortened by 0 bases and J by 2 bases, with 9 bases between the two germline ends. This CDR3 comprises 15 residues. Together with reference TRBV11-2 and TRBJ2-3, the CDR3 gives the full variable domain: EAGVAQSPRYKIIEKRQSVAFWCNPISGHATLYWYQQILGQGPKLLIQFQNNGVVDDSQLPKDRFSAERLKGVDSTLKIQPAKLEDSAVYLCASSLDPRVTDTQYFGPGTRLTVL.

The genes are TRBV27 and TRBJ1-4; 10 nucleotides line up with TRBD1. Germline V gene sequence: CDR1 MNHEY, CDR2 SMNVEV (reference sequence). V was clipped by 5 bases and J by 13 bases; unmatched bases: 10. CDR3 size: 14 residues. The CDR3 is CASSQRQGARGLFF. CDR3 nucleotides: TGTGCCAGCAGTCAGCGACAGGGGGCGAGAGGACTGTTTTTT. Complete variable domain (other parts from reference TRBV27 and TRBJ1-4): EAQVTQNPRYLITVTGKKLTVTCSQNMNHEYMSWYRQDPGLGLRQIYYSMNVEVTDKGDVPEGYKVSRKEKRNFPLILESPSPNQTSLYFCASSQRQGARGLFFGSGTQLSVL.

CDR3: CASSQAGEETQYF. For the CDR3, the DNA is TGTGCCAGCTCACAGGCGGGAGAAGAGACCCAGTACTTC. This chain uses TRBV18 with TRBJ2-5, with TRBD2 matching over 7 bases. The J segment lost 3 bases and the V segment lost 4 bases, leaving 2 bases of the junction unmatched. Germline V gene sequence: CDR1 KGHSH, CDR2 LQKENI. This CDR3 comprises 13 residues.

The gene calls are TRBV5-6 and TRBJ2-2; TRBD1 is a possible D gene (6 bases). CDR3 size: 16 residues. V lost 4 bases to trimming and J lost 5 bases, with 18 bases between them. Per germline, CDR1 SGHDT and CDR2 YYEEEE. The CDR3 spells CASSSKTARGTGELFF. Here the CDR3 DNA reads TGTGCCAGCAGCAGCAAGACAGCTAGGGGGACCGGGGAGCTGTTTTTT. Looking up the rest from reference TRBV5-6 and TRBJ2-2 gives the full variable domain: DAGVTQSPTHLIKTRGQQVTLRCSPKSGHDTVSWYQQALGQGPQFIFQYYEEEERQRGNFPDRFSGHQFPNYSSELNVNALLLGDSALYLCASSSKTARGTGELFFGEGSRLTVL.

The chain recombines TRBV27 with TRBJ2-5, with a weak D call TRBD1 (5 bases). Germline loops: CDR1 MNHEY, CDR2 SMNVEV (reference sequence). V was shortened by 6 bases and J by 3 bases, with 11 bases between the two germline ends. The CDR3 loop spans 13 amino acids. The CDR3, as DNA: TGTGCCAGCAGCCCCGCGACAGAAGAGACCCAGTACTTC. This sequence encodes CASSPATEETQYF.

This clone was detected once. This chain joins TRBV6-1 and TRBJ1-5; D is unclear. V lost 2 bases and J lost 0, with 17 bases in between. Germline CDR1 is MNHNS and CDR2 is SASEGT. The CDR3 covers 18 residues. This CDR3 reads CASSETTAVRLSNQPQHF. The CDR3, as DNA: TGTGCCAGCAGTGAAACGACGGCGGTACGACTTAGCAATCAGCCCCAGCATTTT.

V gene TRBV11-2 combines with J gene TRBJ2-5; 12 bases are shared with TRBD1. Germline lookup yields CDR1 SGHAT and CDR2 FQNNGV. The CDR3 has 15 residues. V trimming: 6 bases; J trimming: 4 bases; junction bases outside the gene matches: 6. The CDR3 loop is CASSSGTGGVETQYF. CDR3 nucleotides: TGTGCCAGCAGTTCCGGGACAGGGGGCGTAGAGACCCAGTACTTC.

The chain employs TRBV29-1 and TRBJ2-1; 8 nucleotides agree with TRBD2. The CDR3 consists of 14 residues. Germline loops: CDR1 SQVTM, CDR2 ANQGSEA. V dropped 4 bases and J dropped 10; count of bases not matched to a gene: 12. As DNA, the CDR3 is TGCAGCGTTGTTGTTAGCGGGGACGGTACGGAGCAGTTCTTC. Protein product: CSVVVSGDGTEQFF.

V gene TRBV5-1 combines with J gene TRBJ2-2; D ambiguous. CDR1 and CDR2 (germline): SGHRS, YFSETQ. The V end was cut by 5 bases, the J end by 7 bases, with 18 bases between. This CDR3 is built from 15 residues. The CDR3 sequence is CASSREALEFGELFF. The CDR3 bases are TGCGCCAGCAGTAGAGAGGCCTTAGAGTTCGGGGAGCTGTTTTTT.

J is TRBJ1-2 and V is TRBV15; D not resolved. V shed 2 bases and J shed 2 bases, with 12 bases lying between them. CDR3 size: 15 residues. Germline assignment: CDR1 LNHNV and CDR2 YYDKDF (reference sequence). The CDR3 protein is CATSRRRRENYGYTF. CDR3 nucleotides: TGTGCCACCAGCAGAAGACGGAGAGAAAACTATGGCTACACCTTC.

The CDR3 DNA reads as TGTGCCACCAGCAGAGATGGGGGGTTTCCCCAAGAGACCCAGTACTTC. Amino acid sequence: CATSRDGGFPQETQYF. J is TRBJ2-5 and V is TRBV15, with a tentative D call TRBD2 (6 bases). Germline values: CDR1 LNHNV, CDR2 YYDKDF (reference sequence). Trimming shortened V by 0 bases and J by 1 base, and 12 bases separated the two germline ends. The CDR3 covers 16 residues.